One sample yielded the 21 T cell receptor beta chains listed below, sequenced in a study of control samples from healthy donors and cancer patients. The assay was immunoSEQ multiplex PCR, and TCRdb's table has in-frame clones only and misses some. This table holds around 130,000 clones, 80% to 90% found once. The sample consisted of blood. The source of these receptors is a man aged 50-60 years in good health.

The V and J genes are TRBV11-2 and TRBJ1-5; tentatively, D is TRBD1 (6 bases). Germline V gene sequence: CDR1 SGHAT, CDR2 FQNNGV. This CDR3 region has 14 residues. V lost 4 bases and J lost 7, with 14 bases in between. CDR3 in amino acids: CASSSVQGAQPQHF. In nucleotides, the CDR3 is TGTGCCAGCAGCTCGGTACAGGGAGCGCAGCCCCAGCATTTT. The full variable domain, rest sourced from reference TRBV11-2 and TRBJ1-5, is EAGVAQSPRYKIIEKRQSVAFWCNPISGHATLYWYQQILGQGPKLLIQFQNNGVVDDSQLPKDRFSAERLKGVDSTLKIQPAKLEDSAVYLCASSSVQGAQPQHFGDGTRLSIL.

CDR3 amino acids: CASSLEPSGANTGELFF. CDR3 nucleotides: TGCGCCAGCAGCTTGGAACCTAGCGGGGCGAACACCGGGGAGCTGTTTTTT. The chain recombines TRBV5-1 with TRBJ2-2; 9 positions agree with TRBD2. The CDR3 has 17 amino acids. Per germline, CDR1 SGHRS and CDR2 YFSETQ. V lost 0 bases to trimming and J lost 0 bases; unmatched junction nucleotides: 3.

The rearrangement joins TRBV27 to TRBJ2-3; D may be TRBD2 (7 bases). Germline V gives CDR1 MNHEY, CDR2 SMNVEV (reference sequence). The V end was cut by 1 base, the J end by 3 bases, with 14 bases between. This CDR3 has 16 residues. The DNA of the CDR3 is TGTGCCAGCAGTTTATTGGGGGGGGGCGGGACAGATACGCAGTATTTT. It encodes CASSLLGGGGTDTQYF.

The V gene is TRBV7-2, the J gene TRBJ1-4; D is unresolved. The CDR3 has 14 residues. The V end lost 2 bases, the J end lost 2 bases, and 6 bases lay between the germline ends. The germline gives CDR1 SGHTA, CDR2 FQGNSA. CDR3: CASSLRDTNEKLFF. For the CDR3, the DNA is TGTGCCAGCAGCTTACGAGACACTAATGAAAAACTGTTTTTT.

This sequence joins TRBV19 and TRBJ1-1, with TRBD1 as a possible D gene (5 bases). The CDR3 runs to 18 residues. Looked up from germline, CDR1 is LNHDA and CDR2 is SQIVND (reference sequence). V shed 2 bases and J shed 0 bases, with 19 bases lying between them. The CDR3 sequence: CASSIITIPGRMNTEAFF. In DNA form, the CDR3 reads TGTGCCAGTAGTATAATCACAATACCGGGACGGATGAACACTGAAGCTTTCTTT. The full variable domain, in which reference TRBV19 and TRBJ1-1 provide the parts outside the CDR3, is DGGITQSPKYLFRKEGQNVTLSCEQNLNHDAMYWYRQDPGQGLRLIYYSQIVNDFQKGDIAEGYSVSREKKESFPLTVTSAQKNPTAFYLCASSIITIPGRMNTEAFFGQGTRLTVV.

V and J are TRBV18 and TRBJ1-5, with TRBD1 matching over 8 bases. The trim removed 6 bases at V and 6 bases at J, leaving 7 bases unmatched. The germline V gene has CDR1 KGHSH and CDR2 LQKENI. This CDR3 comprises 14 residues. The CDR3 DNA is TGTGCCAGCTCGCTTACAGGGGGACGTCAGCCCCAGCATTTT. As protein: CASSLTGGRQPQHF.

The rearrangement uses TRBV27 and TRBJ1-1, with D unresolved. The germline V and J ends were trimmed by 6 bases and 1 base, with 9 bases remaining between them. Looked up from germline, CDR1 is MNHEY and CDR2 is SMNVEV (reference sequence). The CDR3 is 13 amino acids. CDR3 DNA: TGTGCCAGCAGGGGTGCGGGGAACACTGAAGCTTTCTTT. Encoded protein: CASRGAGNTEAFF.

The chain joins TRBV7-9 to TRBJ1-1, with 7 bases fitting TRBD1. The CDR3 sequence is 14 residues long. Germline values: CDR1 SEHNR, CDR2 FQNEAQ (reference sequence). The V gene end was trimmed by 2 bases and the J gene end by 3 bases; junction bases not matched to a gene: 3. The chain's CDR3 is CASSLRGQDTEAFF. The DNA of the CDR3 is TGTGCCAGCAGCTTAAGGGGGCAGGACACTGAAGCTTTCTTT.

The CDR3 region has the DNA TGTGCCAGCAGGCTAGACAGGACCTCTGGAAACACCATATATTTT. As protein: CASRLDRTSGNTIYF. V gene TRBV7-6 combines with J gene TRBJ1-3; a possible D gene is TRBD1 (6 bases). V gave up 6 bases and J gave up 0 bases, with 12 bases separating them. Germline CDR1 SGHVS, CDR2 FNYEAQ. The CDR3 has 15 residues.

DNA for the CDR3: TGTGCCAGCTCACCACCGGGGTCCTTCGGGGAAAAACTGTTTTTT. Its protein is CASSPPGSFGEKLFF. V is TRBV18 and J is TRBJ1-4; unclear D gene. The CDR3 is made up of 15 amino acids. The V gene's germline CDR1 is KGHSH and CDR2 LQKENI. V gave up 0 bases and J gave up 8 bases, with 13 bases separating them.

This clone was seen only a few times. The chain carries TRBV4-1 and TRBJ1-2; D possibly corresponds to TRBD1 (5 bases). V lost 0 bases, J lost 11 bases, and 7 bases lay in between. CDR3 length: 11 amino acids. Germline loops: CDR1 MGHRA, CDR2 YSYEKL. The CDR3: CASSQERTYTF. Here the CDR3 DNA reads TGCGCCAGCAGCCAAGAAAGGACATACACCTTC.

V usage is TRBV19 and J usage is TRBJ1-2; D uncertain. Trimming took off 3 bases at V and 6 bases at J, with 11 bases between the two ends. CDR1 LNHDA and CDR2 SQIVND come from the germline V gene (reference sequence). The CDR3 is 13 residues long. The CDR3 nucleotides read TGTGCCAGTAGTATTCGAGGGAGGGATGGCTACACCTTC. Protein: CASSIRGRDGYTF.

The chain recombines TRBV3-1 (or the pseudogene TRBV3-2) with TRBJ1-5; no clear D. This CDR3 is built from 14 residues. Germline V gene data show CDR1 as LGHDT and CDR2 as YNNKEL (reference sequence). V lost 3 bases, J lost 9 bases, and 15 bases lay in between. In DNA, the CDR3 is TGTGCCAGCAGCCAGACTCGAGGTTCAGGGCCCCAGCATTTT. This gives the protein CASSQTRGSGPQHF.

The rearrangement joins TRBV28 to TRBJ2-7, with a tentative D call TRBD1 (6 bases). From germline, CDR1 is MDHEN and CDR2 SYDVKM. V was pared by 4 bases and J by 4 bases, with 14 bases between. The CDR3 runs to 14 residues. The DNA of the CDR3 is TGTGCCAGCAGTTCTGGGGGCACTAATTACGAGCAGTACTTC. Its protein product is CASSSGGTNYEQYF.

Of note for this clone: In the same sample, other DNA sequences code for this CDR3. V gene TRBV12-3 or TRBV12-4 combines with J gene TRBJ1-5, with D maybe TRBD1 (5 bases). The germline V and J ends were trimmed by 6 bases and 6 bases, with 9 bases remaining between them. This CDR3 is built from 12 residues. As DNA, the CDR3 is TGTGCCAGCAGATCAGGGATTCAGCCCCAGCATTTT. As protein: CASRSGIQPQHF.

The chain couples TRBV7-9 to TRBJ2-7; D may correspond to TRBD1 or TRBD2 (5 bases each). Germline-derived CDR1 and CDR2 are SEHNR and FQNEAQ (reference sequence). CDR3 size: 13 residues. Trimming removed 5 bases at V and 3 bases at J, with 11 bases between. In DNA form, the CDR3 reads TGTGCCAGCAGCGGGACCCGGGGCTACGAGCAGTACTTC. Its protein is CASSGTRGYEQYF.

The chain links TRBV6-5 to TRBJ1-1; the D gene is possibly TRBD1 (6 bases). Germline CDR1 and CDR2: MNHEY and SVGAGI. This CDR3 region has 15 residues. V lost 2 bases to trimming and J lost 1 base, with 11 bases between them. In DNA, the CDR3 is TGTGCCAGCAGTTACGATGGCAGGGGGAACACTGAAGCTTTCTTT. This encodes CASSYDGRGNTEAFF.

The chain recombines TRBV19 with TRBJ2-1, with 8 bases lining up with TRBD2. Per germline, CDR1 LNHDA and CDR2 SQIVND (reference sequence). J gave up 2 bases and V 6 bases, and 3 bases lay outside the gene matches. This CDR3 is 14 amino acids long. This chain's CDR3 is CASSPGGPYNEQFF. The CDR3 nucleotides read TGTGCCAGTAGCCCGGGGGGGCCCTACAATGAGCAGTTCTTC.

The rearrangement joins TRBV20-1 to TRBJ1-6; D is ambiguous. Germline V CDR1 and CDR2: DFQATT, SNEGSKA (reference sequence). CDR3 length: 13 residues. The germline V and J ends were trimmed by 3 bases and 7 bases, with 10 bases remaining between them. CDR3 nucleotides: TGCAGTGCTAGTGGTCAGTCAAATTCACCCCTCCACTTT. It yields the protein CSASGQSNSPLHF.

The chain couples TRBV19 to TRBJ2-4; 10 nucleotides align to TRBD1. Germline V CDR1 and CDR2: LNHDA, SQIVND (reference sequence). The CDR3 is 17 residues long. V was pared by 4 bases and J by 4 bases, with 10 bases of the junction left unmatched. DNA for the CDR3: TGTGCCAGTAGTAGGGGACAGGGGAGGACCGGAAAAAACATTCAGTACTTC. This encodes CASSRGQGRTGKNIQYF.

The CDR3 DNA sequence: TGTGCCAGCAGCTCCCCCCGCTCCTACAATGAGCAGTTCTTC. Translated, it gives CASSSPRSYNEQFF. The V and J genes are TRBV13 and TRBJ2-1; D ambiguous. V was shortened by 4 bases and J by 0 bases, with 7 bases between the two germline ends. The CDR3 length is 14 residues. The germline V gene encodes CDR1 PRHDT and CDR2 FYEKMQ (reference sequence). Together with reference TRBV13 and TRBJ2-1, the CDR3 gives the full variable domain: AAGVIQSPRHLIKEKRETATLKCYPIPRHDTVYWYQQGPGQDPQFLISFYEKMQSDKGSIPDRFSAQQFSDYHSELNMSSLELGDSALYFCASSSPRSYNEQFFGPGTRLTVL.